The 9 T cell receptor beta chains below all came from one sample that was sequenced in a study of blood T cell repertoires in COVID-19. Method: immunoSEQ multiplex PCR; TCRdb's copy keeps in-frame clones and lacks some. Of 120,000 to 150,000 clones detected, over 75% appear once; the ten largest clones hold around 2.9%. The sequenced material came from peripheral blood. These receptor sequences come from a man aged 45-65 years with acute or convalescent COVID-19.

This clone was detected only once. The chain has TRBV6-1 and TRBJ2-3, with D possibly being TRBD1 (6 bases). Germline CDR1 MNHNS, CDR2 SASEGT. V was cut by 1 base and J by 3 bases, with 14 bases left in between. The CDR3 spans 16 residues. CDR3 loop: CASSEGTGSLTDTQYF. In DNA form, the CDR3 reads TGTGCCAGCAGTGAAGGAACAGGGTCTTTAACAGATACGCAGTATTTT.

This sequence joins TRBV2 and TRBJ1-2, with 7 bases identical to TRBD1. Unmatched junction bases numbered 7, after V lost 6 bases and J lost 0 bases. The CDR3 consists of 15 residues. CDR1 is SNHLY and CDR2 is FYNNEI in the germline V gene. The CDR3 loop is CASRGQLLPNYGYTF. DNA of the CDR3: TGTGCCAGCAGGGGACAGCTTTTACCTAACTATGGCTACACCTTC.

The rearrangement joins TRBV7-6 to TRBJ2-1; 7 bases are a match to TRBD1. The trim removed 3 bases at V and 3 bases at J, leaving 5 bases unmatched. CDR3 size: 15 residues. Germline CDR1 and CDR2: SGHVS and FNYEAQ. The CDR3: CASSFEDRYYNEQFF. In nucleotides, the CDR3 is TGTGCCAGCAGCTTTGAGGACAGGTACTACAATGAGCAGTTCTTC. Looking up the rest from reference TRBV7-6 and TRBJ2-1 gives the full variable domain: GAGVSQSPRYKVTKRGQDVALRCDPISGHVSLYWYRQALGQGPEFLTYFNYEAQQDKSGLPNDRFSAERPEGSISTLTIQRTEQRDSAMYRCASSFEDRYYNEQFFGPGTRLTVL.

The sample holds one count of this clone. The rearrangement uses TRBV6-5 and TRBJ1-3; TRBD1 agrees at 7 bases. This CDR3 contains 14 residues. V lost 7 bases, J lost 2 bases, and 5 bases stayed unmatched. Per germline, CDR1 MNHEY and CDR2 SVGAGI. Here the CDR3 DNA reads TGTGCCAGCATCGGGACAGCTACTGGAAACACCATATATTTT. It yields the protein CASIGTATGNTIYF.

CDR3 loop: CASSPGRRDEKLFF. CDR3 sequence (DNA): TGTGCCAGCAGCCCCGGGAGGAGAGACGAAAAACTGTTTTTT. The rearrangement joins TRBV5-4 to TRBJ1-4; D gene uncertain. V was trimmed by 4 bases and J by 8 bases, leaving 15 bases between them. This CDR3 is 14 amino acids long. CDR1 and CDR2 from the germline V gene are SGHNT and YYREEE (reference sequence). The full variable domain, completed using reference TRBV5-4 and TRBJ1-4, is ETGVTQSPTHLIKTRGQQVTLRCSSQSGHNTVSWYQQALGQGPQFIFQYYREEENGRGNFPPRFSGLQFPNYSSELNVNALELDDSALYLCASSPGRRDEKLFFGSGTQLSVL.

The gene calls are TRBV30 and TRBJ1-4; D is perhaps TRBD1 (5 bases). Trimming removed 3 bases at V and 8 bases at J, with 16 bases between. Germline V gene sequence: CDR1 GTSNPN, CDR2 SVGIG (reference sequence). This CDR3 contains 14 residues. The CDR3 region has the DNA TGTGCCTGGAGACGACAGTTCTTAATGGAAAAACTGTTTTTT. Translating gives CAWRRQFLMEKLFF.

This chain joins TRBV24-1 and TRBJ2-3; no definite D call. The CDR3 has 11 residues. Per germline, CDR1 KGHDR and CDR2 SFDVKD. V dropped 10 bases and J dropped 5 bases, with 9 bases sitting between them. Here the CDR3 DNA reads TGTGCCACGCAGGATAGAGATACGCAGTATTTT. Amino acids: CATQDRDTQYF.

The V call is TRBV15, the J call TRBJ1-6, with TRBD1 matching over 9 bases. This CDR3 is built from 16 residues. Germline trimming cut 0 bases from V and 9 bases from J; bases unmatched to any gene: 6. Germline values: CDR1 LNHNV, CDR2 YYDKDF (reference sequence). The CDR3 DNA reads as TGTGCCACCAGCAGAGATCGGACAGGGGCTGGTTCACCCCTCCACTTT. Its protein is CATSRDRTGAGSPLHF.

The chain employs TRBV12-3 or TRBV12-4 and TRBJ2-1; maybe TRBD2 (6 bases). The CDR3 has 11 amino acids. The CDR3 DNA follows: TGTGCGGGGGGTGTCGGCAATGAGCAGTTCTTC. It specifies CAGGVGNEQFF.